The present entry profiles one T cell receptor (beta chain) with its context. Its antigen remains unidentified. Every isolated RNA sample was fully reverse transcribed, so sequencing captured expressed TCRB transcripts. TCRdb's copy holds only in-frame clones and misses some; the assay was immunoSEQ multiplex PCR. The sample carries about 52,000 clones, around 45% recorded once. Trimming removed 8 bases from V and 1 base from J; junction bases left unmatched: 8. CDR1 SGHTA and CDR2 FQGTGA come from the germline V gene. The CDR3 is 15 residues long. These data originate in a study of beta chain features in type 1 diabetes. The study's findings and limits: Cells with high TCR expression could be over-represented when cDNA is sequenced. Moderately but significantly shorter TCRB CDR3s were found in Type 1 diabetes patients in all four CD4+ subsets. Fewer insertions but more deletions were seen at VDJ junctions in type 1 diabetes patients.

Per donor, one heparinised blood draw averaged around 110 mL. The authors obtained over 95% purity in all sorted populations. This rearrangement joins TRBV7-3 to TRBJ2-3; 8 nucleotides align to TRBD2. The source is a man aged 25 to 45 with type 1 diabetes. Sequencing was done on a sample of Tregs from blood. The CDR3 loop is CASSVGAGGTDTQYF. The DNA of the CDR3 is TGTGCCAGCTCGGTAGGAGCGGGAGGCACAGATACGCAGTATTTT.